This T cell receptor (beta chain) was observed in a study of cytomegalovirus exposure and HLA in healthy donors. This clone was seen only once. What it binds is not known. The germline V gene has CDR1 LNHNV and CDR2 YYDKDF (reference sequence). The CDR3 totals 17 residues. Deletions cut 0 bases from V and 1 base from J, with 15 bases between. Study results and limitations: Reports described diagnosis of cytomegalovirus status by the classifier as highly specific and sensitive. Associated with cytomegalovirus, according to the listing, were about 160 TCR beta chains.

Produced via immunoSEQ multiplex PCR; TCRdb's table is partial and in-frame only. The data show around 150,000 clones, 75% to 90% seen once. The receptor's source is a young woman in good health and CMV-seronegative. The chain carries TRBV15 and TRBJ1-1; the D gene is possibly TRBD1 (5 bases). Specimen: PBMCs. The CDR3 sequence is CATSRDGRGAANTEAFF. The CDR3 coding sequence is TGTGCCACCAGCAGAGATGGAAGGGGTGCCGCGAACACTGAAGCTTTCTTT.